The 32 T cell receptor beta chains reported below all come from one sample, sequenced in a study of blood T cell repertoires in COVID-19. Measured with immunoSEQ multiplex PCR; TCRdb has only the in-frame clones, and not every one. The profile covers 200,000 or so clones, with more than 65% appearing a single time and over 10% taken by the ten largest. Material for sequencing was peripheral blood. These receptors were taken from a human donor in a cohort sampled during active COVID-19.

The J gene is TRBJ2-5, the V gene TRBV27; 9 bases agree with TRBD1. This CDR3 comprises 19 residues. The germline gives CDR1 MNHEY, CDR2 SMNVEV (reference sequence). Losses at the gene ends were 6 bases for V and 0 bases for J; bases not matched to a gene: 17. In DNA form, the CDR3 reads TGTGCCAGCAGGGGTCCGGGACAGGGATTAGGTCGGTACCAAGAGACCCAGTACTTC. Encoded protein: CASRGPGQGLGRYQETQYF.

In DNA, the CDR3 is TGTGCCAGCAGTGAGGGGGGACTAGCGGGTGGTCAAGAGACCCAGTACTTC. Translated: CASSEGGLAGGQETQYF. The V gene is TRBV6-1, the J gene TRBJ2-5; 12 bases line up with TRBD2. Losses at the gene ends were 3 bases for V and 2 bases for J; bases not matched to a gene: 7. This CDR3 is 17 amino acids long. Germline V gene lookup returns CDR1 MNHNS and CDR2 SASEGT.

V gene TRBV6-6 combines with J gene TRBJ1-1; 10 nucleotides align to TRBD1. Germline assignment: CDR1 MNHNY and CDR2 SVGAGI (reference sequence). Trimming at V came to 6 bases and at J to 6 bases, leaving 10 bases not matched to a gene. CDR3 length: 15 amino acids. CDR3 amino acids: CASRNRGQGVAEAFF. The CDR3 DNA reads TGTGCCAGCAGAAACCGAGGACAGGGGGTGGCTGAAGCTTTCTTT.

This clone occurred once. The genes are TRBV5-1 and TRBJ2-5; 12 bases fit TRBD2. Trimming removed 1 base from V and 0 bases from J; junction bases left unmatched: 4. In germline, CDR1 is SGHRS, CDR2 YFSETQ. The CDR3 is 17 residues long. CDR3 sequence (DNA): TGCGCCAGCAGCTTGCGCCGACTAGCGGGGGACCAAGAGACCCAGTACTTC. Its translation: CASSLRRLAGDQETQYF. The complete variable domain, with remaining parts taken from reference TRBV5-1 and TRBJ2-5, reads KAGVTQTPRYLIKTRGQQVTLSCSPISGHRSVSWYQQTPGQGLQFLFEYFSETQRNKGNFPGRFSGRQFSNSRSEMNVSTLELGDSALYLCASSLRRLAGDQETQYFGPGTRLLVL.

V usage is TRBV10-2 and J usage is TRBJ1-2; perhaps TRBD1 as D (5 bases). The CDR3 is 12 amino acids. Germline assignment: CDR1 WSHSY and CDR2 SAAADI. The V gene lost 7 bases and the J gene lost 4 bases, with 10 bases spanning the gap. The CDR3 protein is CASKGAVYGYTF. The CDR3 coding sequence is TGCGCCAGCAAAGGGGCAGTCTATGGCTACACCTTC.

The chain combines TRBV6-5 with TRBJ2-7; D possibly corresponds to TRBD2 (5 bases). Trimming removed 5 bases at V and 6 bases at J, with 17 bases between. Per germline, CDR1 MNHEY and CDR2 SVGAGI. The CDR3 runs 14 residues. As DNA, the CDR3 is TGTGCCAGCAGTCATCGAGGGCCGCAGGCCGAGCAGTACTTC. Amino acid sequence: CASSHRGPQAEQYF.

The genes are TRBV28 and TRBJ2-7, with a weak D call TRBD1 (6 bases). The CDR3 runs to 14 residues. The V end was cut by 2 bases, the J end by 0 bases, with 8 bases between. Per the germline V gene, CDR1 is MDHEN and CDR2 is SYDVKM. CDR3 DNA: TGTGCCAGCAGTTTACAGGGGAGCTCCTACGAGCAGTACTTC. This sequence encodes CASSLQGSSYEQYF.

The J gene is TRBJ2-5, the V gene TRBV11-1; 10 bases are a match to TRBD1. V lost 4 bases and J lost 10; bases outside the gene matches: 12. The CDR3 covers 15 residues. The germline V gene encodes CDR1 SGHAT and CDR2 FQDESV (reference sequence). CDR3 residues: CASSSQTGGAGVQYF. The CDR3 coding sequence is TGTGCCAGCAGCTCGCAGACAGGGGGCGCCGGGGTCCAGTACTTC. Drawing the rest from reference TRBV11-1 and TRBJ2-5, the complete variable domain is EAEVAQSPRYKITEKSQAVAFWCDPISGHATLYWYRQILGQGPELLVQFQDESVVDDSQLPKDRFSAERLKGVDSTLKIQPAELGDSAMYLCASSSQTGGAGVQYFGPGTRLLVL.

V and J are TRBV29-1 and TRBJ2-7, with a tentative D call TRBD2 (7 bases). Germline V gene lookup returns CDR1 SQVTM and CDR2 ANQGSEA. The CDR3 loop spans 14 amino acids. The V end was cut by 4 bases, the J end by 4 bases, with 17 bases between. The DNA of the CDR3 is TGCAGCGTTGCCCCCGGGGGGCGCGGATACGAGCAGTACTTC. Residues: CSVAPGGRGYEQYF.

The chain couples TRBV28 to TRBJ2-7; 7 nucleotides align to TRBD1. The V and J ends lost 8 bases and 5 bases, in that order; junction bases with no gene match: 12. The CDR3 consists of 14 residues. Germline CDR1 MDHEN, CDR2 SYDVKM. CDR3 nucleotides: TGTGCCAGCTCGGGCGACAGGGAGATAAACGAGCAGTACTTC. This sequence encodes CASSGDREINEQYF.

The V and J genes are TRBV5-1 and TRBJ2-1; 8 bases match TRBD2. The CDR3 loop spans 17 amino acids. The ends lost 4 bases at V and 3 bases at J; junction bases unmatched: 12. Germline CDR1 and CDR2: SGHRS and YFSETQ. The CDR3 sequence is CASSPQKVSGIYNEQFF. CDR3 in DNA: TGCGCCAGCAGCCCTCAGAAGGTTAGCGGGATCTACAATGAGCAGTTCTTC. Variable domain in full (rest from reference TRBV5-1 and TRBJ2-1): KAGVTQTPRYLIKTRGQQVTLSCSPISGHRSVSWYQQTPGQGLQFLFEYFSETQRNKGNFPGRFSGRQFSNSRSEMNVSTLELGDSALYLCASSPQKVSGIYNEQFFGPGTRLTVL.

This rearrangement joins TRBV6-5 to TRBJ1-1; a weak D match, TRBD1 (6 bases). V was cut by 7 bases and J by 0 bases, with 15 bases left in between. The CDR3 extends over 15 amino acids. CDR1 and CDR2 (germline): MNHEY, SVGAGI. The CDR3 region is CASKQGTIMNTEAFF. CDR3 nucleotides: TGTGCCAGCAAGCAGGGGACCATCATGAACACTGAAGCTTTCTTT.

The gene calls are TRBV28 and TRBJ2-7; TRBD2 matches at 14 bases. V lost 9 bases and J lost 4; bases outside the gene matches: 8. The V gene's germline CDR1 is MDHEN and CDR2 SYDVKM. The length of the CDR3 is 15 residues. CDR3 bases: TGTGCCAGTCGGGGACTAGCGGGAGTAAGATACGAGCAGTACTTC. It translates to CASRGLAGVRYEQYF.

The chain has TRBV5-4 and TRBJ1-4; TRBD1 agrees at 7 bases. V trimming: 4 bases; J trimming: 8 bases; junction bases outside the gene matches: 14. The CDR3 totals 16 residues. Germline V gene lookup returns CDR1 SGHNT and CDR2 YYREEE (reference sequence). The CDR3 DNA reads as TGTGCCAGCAGCCCGGGGGTGACAGGGATGGGGGAAAAACTGTTTTTT. This gives the protein CASSPGVTGMGEKLFF.

This clone was picked up one time. V usage is TRBV19 and J usage is TRBJ2-7; 10 bases are a match to TRBD2. Trimming took 6 bases from V and 0 from J; bases not matched to a gene: 11. Germline V gene sequence: CDR1 LNHDA, CDR2 SQIVND (reference sequence). The CDR3 is 17 residues long. CDR3 sequence reads: CASSAITGTSDSYEQYF. CDR3 in DNA: TGTGCCAGTAGCGCTATCACCGGGACTAGCGACTCCTACGAGCAGTACTTC.

The rearrangement links TRBV28 to TRBJ1-2, with TRBD1 matching 9 bases. This CDR3 has 15 residues. Trimming removed 4 bases from V and 4 bases from J; junction bases left unmatched: 7. CDR1 MDHEN and CDR2 SYDVKM come from the germline V gene. This CDR3 is CASSYPGQGLYGYTF. CDR3 bases: TGTGCCAGCAGTTACCCGGGACAGGGACTCTATGGCTACACCTTC.

The chain joins TRBV18 to TRBJ2-5; D is perhaps TRBD1 (6 bases). The CDR3 is made up of 13 amino acids. Per the germline V gene, CDR1 is KGHSH and CDR2 is LQKENI. The V and J ends lost 4 bases and 4 bases respectively, with 10 bases between them. CDR3 DNA sequence: TGTGCCAGCTCACTATCACAGGGAGAGACCCAGTACTTC. It yields the protein CASSLSQGETQYF.

The V call is TRBV7-6, the J call TRBJ2-5, with 8 positions matching TRBD2. The germline gives CDR1 SGHVS, CDR2 FNYEAQ. This CDR3 is 15 amino acids long. The trim removed 5 bases at V and 4 bases at J, leaving 9 bases unmatched. Here the CDR3 reads CASSPGLAQGETQYF. The DNA for the CDR3 is TGTGCCAGCAGCCCCGGACTAGCTCAAGGAGAGACCCAGTACTTC.

This rearrangement joins TRBV11-2 to TRBJ2-1, with D perhaps TRBD2 (5 bases). The ends were cut back, 5 bases at V and 1 base at J, with 15 bases in the middle. Germline V gives CDR1 SGHAT, CDR2 FQNNGV. The CDR3 covers 16 residues. This CDR3 is CASSPQGSGSYNEQFF. CDR3 DNA sequence: TGTGCCAGCAGCCCCCAAGGGTCGGGGTCCTACAATGAGCAGTTCTTC.

J is TRBJ1-5 and V is TRBV5-1; no firm D call. This CDR3 region has 15 residues. V shed 4 bases and J shed 2 bases, with 13 bases lying between them. Per germline, CDR1 SGHRS and CDR2 YFSETQ. CDR3 amino acids: CASSPPRSRNQPQHF. The CDR3 DNA reads TGCGCCAGCAGCCCCCCGAGGTCCCGCAATCAGCCCCAGCATTTT.

In its sample, this clone was seen once. The rearrangement uses TRBV19 and TRBJ2-5; 10 positions match TRBD2. Germline values: CDR1 LNHDA, CDR2 SQIVND (reference sequence). CDR3 length equals 16 residues. After removal of 3 bases from V and 5 bases from J, the junction contained 9 bases not matched to a gene. The CDR3 spells CASSMRLAGVGETQYF. In nucleotides, the CDR3 is TGTGCCAGTAGTATGCGGCTAGCGGGAGTGGGGGAGACCCAGTACTTC.

V and J are TRBV18 and TRBJ1-1; D is ambiguous. Germline V gene data show CDR1 as KGHSH and CDR2 as LQKENI. The CDR3 is 15 residues long. Trimming removed 1 base from V and 4 bases from J, with 13 bases in between. The CDR3 sequence is CASSPQREAGTEAFF. The CDR3 region has the DNA TGTGCCAGCTCACCACAAAGGGAGGCGGGCACTGAAGCTTTCTTT.

The rearrangement links TRBV7-2 to TRBJ2-3; a possible D gene is TRBD1 (6 bases). The V end lost 2 bases, the J end lost 0 bases, and 18 bases lay between the germline ends. CDR1 is SGHTA and CDR2 is FQGNSA in the germline V gene. The CDR3 has 18 amino acids. CDR3 DNA sequence: TGTGCCAGCAGCTTACGGCAGGGGCGGAGTAGTAGCACAGATACGCAGTATTTT. This encodes CASSLRQGRSSSTDTQYF.

The gene calls are TRBV4-2 and TRBJ2-1; 11 bases map to TRBD2. With V trimmed by 3 bases and J by 4 bases, 5 bases remained unmatched. Germline V lookup: CDR1 LGHNA, CDR2 YNFKEQ. The CDR3 consists of 16 residues. The CDR3 bases are TGTGCCAGCAGCCAGATTAGCGGGAGGGTTTACAATGAGCAGTTCTTC. It codes for CASSQISGRVYNEQFF.

The chain uses TRBV10-3 and TRBJ2-3; 14 bases are a match to TRBD2. With V trimmed by 3 bases and J by 2 bases, 7 bases remained unmatched. Germline CDR1 ENHRY, CDR2 SYGVKD. The CDR3 spans 18 residues. Written as DNA, the CDR3 is TGTGCCATCAGTGAAGGGACTAGCGGGAGTCCCCACACAGATACGCAGTATTTT. Protein: CAISEGTSGSPHTDTQYF.

This clone was observed many times. V and J are TRBV27 and TRBJ1-6; D call uncertain. This CDR3 has 17 residues. The V gene lost 6 bases and the J gene lost 0 bases, with 15 bases spanning the gap. Germline CDR1 reads MNHEY; CDR2 reads SMNVEV (reference sequence). In DNA, the CDR3 is TGTGCCAGCAGCCCCTTCATCTCAGGCTCCTATAATTCACCCCTCCACTTT. Its protein is CASSPFISGSYNSPLHF.

This chain uses TRBV5-1 with TRBJ1-3, with 9 bases fitting TRBD1. Germline CDR1 SGHRS, CDR2 YFSETQ. With V trimmed by 3 bases and J by 0 bases, 10 bases remained unmatched. There are 18 residues in the CDR3. The CDR3 protein is CASSSLPGTGSSGNTIYF. CDR3 DNA: TGCGCCAGCAGCTCGCTGCCTGGGACAGGGAGCTCTGGAAACACCATATATTTT.

The CDR3 bases are TGTGCCAGCAGCCCGAGACAGGAGAACACCGGGGAGCTGTTTTTT. This sequence encodes CASSPRQENTGELFF. J is TRBJ2-2 and V is TRBV9; tentatively, D is TRBD1 (6 bases). Per germline, CDR1 SGDLS and CDR2 YYNGEE. Between the trimmed V and J ends, which lost 4 bases and 1 base, there was a span of 11 bases. The CDR3 length is 15 residues. Using reference TRBV9 and TRBJ2-2 for the parts outside the CDR3, the full variable domain is DSGVTQTPKHLITATGQRVTLRCSPRSGDLSVYWYQQSLDQGLQFLIQYYNGEERAKGNILERFSAQQFPDLHSELNLSSLELGDSALYFCASSPRQENTGELFFGEGSRLTVL.

V usage is TRBV7-2 and J usage is TRBJ2-7; TRBD2 matches at 8 bases. Germline V gene data show CDR1 as SGHTA and CDR2 as FQGNSA. J lost 6 bases, V lost 2 bases, and 3 bases had no gene match. The CDR3 totals 13 residues. CDR3 coding DNA: TGTGCCAGCAGCTTACGACGGGAGGGCGAGCAGTACTTC. Amino acid sequence: CASSLRREGEQYF.

The chain uses TRBV29-1 and TRBJ1-2; no definite D call. Germline V CDR1 and CDR2: SQVTM, ANQGSEA. V was trimmed by 5 bases and J by 2 bases, leaving 9 bases between them. The CDR3 spans 12 residues. In DNA, the CDR3 is TGCAGCGTTCGCGAGGGAAACTATGGCTACACCTTC. Its translation: CSVREGNYGYTF.

This clone has only one observation. The chain employs TRBV19 and TRBJ2-2; 12 bases are a match to TRBD2. Looked up from germline, CDR1 is LNHDA and CDR2 is SQIVND (reference sequence). Trimming cost V 7 bases and J 7 bases; bases outside gene matches: 4. The CDR3 covers 14 residues. The CDR3 DNA sequence: TGTGCCAGTAAGCTAGCGGGAGGGATCGGGGAGCTGTTTTTT. This translates into CASKLAGGIGELFF.

V gene TRBV28 combines with J gene TRBJ1-4; TRBD1 might be the D (6 bases). The V gene's germline CDR1 is MDHEN and CDR2 SYDVKM. This CDR3 has 14 amino acids. Trimming took off 5 bases at V and 8 bases at J, with 15 bases between the two ends. CDR3 in DNA: TGTGCCAGCAGTCCTGGGACACCACAGGAAAAACTGTTTTTT. Translated: CASSPGTPQEKLFF.